This T cell receptor beta chain was retrieved from a study of blood T cell repertoires in COVID-19. Profiling relied on immunoSEQ multiplex PCR, and the TCRdb table lists in-frame clones only, not all of them. The sample has fewer than 700,000 clones, 85% to 90% seen once. Per the germline V gene, CDR1 is SGHVS and CDR2 is FQNEAQ. There are 12 residues in the CDR3. Trimming removed 4 bases at V and 7 bases at J, with 11 bases between. Sequences were obtained from peripheral blood. This TCR came from a woman in her forties or fifties with COVID-19, enrolled during active disease. The chain employs TRBV7-8 and TRBJ2-7; D is unresolved. CDR3 bases: TGTGCCAGCAGCTCGGGTTGGCAAGAGCAGTACTTC. Translation: CASSSGWQEQYF.